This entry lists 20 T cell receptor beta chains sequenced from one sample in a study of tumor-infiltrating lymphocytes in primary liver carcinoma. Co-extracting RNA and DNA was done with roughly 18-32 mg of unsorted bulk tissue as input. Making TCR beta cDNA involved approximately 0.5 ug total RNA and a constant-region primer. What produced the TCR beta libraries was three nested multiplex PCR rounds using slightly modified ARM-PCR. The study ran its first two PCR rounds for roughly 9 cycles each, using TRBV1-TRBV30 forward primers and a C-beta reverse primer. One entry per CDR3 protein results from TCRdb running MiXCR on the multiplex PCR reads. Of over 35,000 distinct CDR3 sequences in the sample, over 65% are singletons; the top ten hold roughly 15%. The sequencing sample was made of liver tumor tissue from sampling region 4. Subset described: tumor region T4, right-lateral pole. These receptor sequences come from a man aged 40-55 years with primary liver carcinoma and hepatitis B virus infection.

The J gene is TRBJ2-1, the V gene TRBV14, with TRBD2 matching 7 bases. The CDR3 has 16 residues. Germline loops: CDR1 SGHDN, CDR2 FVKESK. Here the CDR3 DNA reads TGTACAAGCAGTGCCGTAGCGGGTTGGGTAAACAATGAGCAGTTCTTC. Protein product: CTSSAVAGWVNNEQFF.

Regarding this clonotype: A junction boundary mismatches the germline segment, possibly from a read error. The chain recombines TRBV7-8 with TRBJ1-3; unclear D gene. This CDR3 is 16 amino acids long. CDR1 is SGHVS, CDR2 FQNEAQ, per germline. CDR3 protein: CVSSLAAASSGNSIYF. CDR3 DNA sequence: TGTGTCAGCAGCTTAGCGGCTGCGTCCTCTGGAAACTCCATATATTTT.

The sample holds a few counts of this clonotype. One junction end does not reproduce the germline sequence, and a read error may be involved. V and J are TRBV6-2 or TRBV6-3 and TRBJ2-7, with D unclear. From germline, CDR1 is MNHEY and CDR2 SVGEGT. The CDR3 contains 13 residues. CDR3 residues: CASRYKVPYEQYF. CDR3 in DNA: TGTGCAAGCAGGTACAAGGTACCCTACGAGCAGTACTTC.

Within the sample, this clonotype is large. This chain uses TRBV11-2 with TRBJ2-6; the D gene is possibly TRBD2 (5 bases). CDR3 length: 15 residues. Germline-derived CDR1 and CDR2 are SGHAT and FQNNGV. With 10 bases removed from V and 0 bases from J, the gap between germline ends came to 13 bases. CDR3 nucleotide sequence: TGTGCCACCCAGCGGCCGCGCTCTGGGGCCAACGTCCTGACTTTC. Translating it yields CATQRPRSGANVLTF.

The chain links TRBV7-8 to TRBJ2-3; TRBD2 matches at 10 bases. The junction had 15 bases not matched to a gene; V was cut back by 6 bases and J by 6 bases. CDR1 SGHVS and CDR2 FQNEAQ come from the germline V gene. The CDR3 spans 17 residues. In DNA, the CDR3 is TGTGCCAGCAGGGAGCGAGCTAGCGGGAGAGGGGCGGATACGCAGTATTTT. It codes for CASRERASGRGADTQYF. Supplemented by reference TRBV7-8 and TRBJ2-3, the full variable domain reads GAGVSQSPRYKVAKRGQDVALRCDPISGHVSLFWYQQALGQGPEFLTYFQNEAQLDKSGLPSDRFFAERPEGSVSTLKIQRTQQEDSAVYLCASRERASGRGADTQYFGPGTRLTVL.

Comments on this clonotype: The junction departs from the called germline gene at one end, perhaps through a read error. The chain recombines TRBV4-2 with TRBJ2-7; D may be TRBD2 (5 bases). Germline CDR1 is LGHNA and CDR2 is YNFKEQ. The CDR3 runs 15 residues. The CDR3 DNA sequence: TGTGTCAGCAGCCAAGATAAGGTGAGCGGCTACGAACAGTACTTC. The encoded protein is CVSSQDKVSGYEQYF.

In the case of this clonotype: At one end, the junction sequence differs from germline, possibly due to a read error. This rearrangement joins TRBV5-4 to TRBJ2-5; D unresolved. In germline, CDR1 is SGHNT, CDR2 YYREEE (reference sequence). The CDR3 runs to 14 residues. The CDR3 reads CASGLAGAQETQYF. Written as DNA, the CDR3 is TGTGCCAGCGGCTTGGCCGGAGCCCAAGAAACCCAGTACTTC.

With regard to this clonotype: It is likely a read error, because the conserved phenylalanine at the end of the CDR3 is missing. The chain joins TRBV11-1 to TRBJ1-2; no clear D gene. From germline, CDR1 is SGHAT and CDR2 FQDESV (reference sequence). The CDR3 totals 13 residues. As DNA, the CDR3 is TGTGCCATCAGCTTGGCCCATAACTATGGCTACACCCTC. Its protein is CAISLAHNYGYTL.

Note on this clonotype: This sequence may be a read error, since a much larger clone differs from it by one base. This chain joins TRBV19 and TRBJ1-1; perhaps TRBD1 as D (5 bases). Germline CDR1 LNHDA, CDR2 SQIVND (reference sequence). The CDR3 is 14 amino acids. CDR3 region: CSSSMGQLNTEAFF. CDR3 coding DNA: TGTTCCAGTAGTATGGGGCAGTTGAACACTGAAGCTTTCTTT.

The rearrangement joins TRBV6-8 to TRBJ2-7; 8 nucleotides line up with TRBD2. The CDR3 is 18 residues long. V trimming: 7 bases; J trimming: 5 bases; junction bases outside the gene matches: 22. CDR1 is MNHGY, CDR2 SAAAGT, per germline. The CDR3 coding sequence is TGTGCCAGCATCTGGAGAGGGAACGGGACTAGTCGTTTAGACGAGCAGTACTTC. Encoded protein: CASIWRGNGTSRLDEQYF.

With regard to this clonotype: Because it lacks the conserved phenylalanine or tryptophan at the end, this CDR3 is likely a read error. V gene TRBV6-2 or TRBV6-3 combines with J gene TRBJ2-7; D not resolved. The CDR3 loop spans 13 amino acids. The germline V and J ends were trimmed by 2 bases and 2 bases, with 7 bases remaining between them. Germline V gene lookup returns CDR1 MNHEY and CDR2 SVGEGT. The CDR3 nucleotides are TGTGCCAGCAGTTACGAGTTAGCCTACGAGCAGTACTTA. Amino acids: CASSYELAYEQYL.

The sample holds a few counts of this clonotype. CDR3 amino acids: CSVANGSTIYF. Here the CDR3 DNA reads TGCAGCGTTGCGAATGGAAGCACTATATATTTT. This chain connects TRBV29-1 to TRBJ1-3; D not certain. Germline V gene data show CDR1 as SQVTM and CDR2 as ANQGSEA. The CDR3 sequence is 11 residues long. The V gene lost 4 bases and the J gene lost 13 bases, with 14 bases spanning the gap.

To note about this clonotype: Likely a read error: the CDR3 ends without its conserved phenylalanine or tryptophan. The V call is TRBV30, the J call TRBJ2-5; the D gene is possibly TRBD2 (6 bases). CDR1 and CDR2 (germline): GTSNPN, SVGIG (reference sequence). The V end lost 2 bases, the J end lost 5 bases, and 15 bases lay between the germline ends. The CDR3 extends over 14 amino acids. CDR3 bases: TGTGCCTGGAGTAGGGGACTGGTCCAGGAGACCCAGTACATC. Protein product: CAWSRGLVQETQYI.

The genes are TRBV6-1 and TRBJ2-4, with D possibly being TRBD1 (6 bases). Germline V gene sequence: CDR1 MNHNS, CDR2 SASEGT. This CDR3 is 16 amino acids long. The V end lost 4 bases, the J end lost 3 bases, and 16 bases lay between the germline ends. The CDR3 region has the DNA TGTGCCAGCAGTGCTACAAGGGGGTTCAGCAAAAACATTCAGTACTTC. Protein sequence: CASSATRGFSKNIQYF.

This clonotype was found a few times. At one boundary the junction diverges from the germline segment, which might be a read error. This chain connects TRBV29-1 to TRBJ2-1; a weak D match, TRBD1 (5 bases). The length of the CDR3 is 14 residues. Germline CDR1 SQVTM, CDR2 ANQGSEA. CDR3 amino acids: CSVDQGENYNDQSF. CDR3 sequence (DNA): TGCAGCGTTGATCAGGGCGAGAACTACAATGACCAGTCCTTC.

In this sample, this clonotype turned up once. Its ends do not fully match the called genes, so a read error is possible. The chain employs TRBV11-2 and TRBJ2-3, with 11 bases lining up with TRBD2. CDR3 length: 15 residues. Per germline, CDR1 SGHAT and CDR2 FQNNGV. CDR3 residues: CASSLERLAGYTQYF. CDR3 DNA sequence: TGTGCCAGCAGCTTAGAGCGACTAGCGGGATATACACAGTATTTT. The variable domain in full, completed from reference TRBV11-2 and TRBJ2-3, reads EAGVAQSPRYKIIEKRQSVAFWCNPISGHATLYWYQQILGQGPKLLIQFQNNGVVDDSQLPKDRFSAERLKGVDSTLKIQPAKLEDSAVYLCASSLERLAGYTQYFGPGTRLTVL.

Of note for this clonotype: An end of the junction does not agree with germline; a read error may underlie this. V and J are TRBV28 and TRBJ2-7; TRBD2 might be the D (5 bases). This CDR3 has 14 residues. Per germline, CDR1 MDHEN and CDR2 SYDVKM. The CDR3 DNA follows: TGTGCCAGCAGTAGAGGGAGCGGCCTTTACGATCAGTACTTC. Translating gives CASSRGSGLYDQYF.

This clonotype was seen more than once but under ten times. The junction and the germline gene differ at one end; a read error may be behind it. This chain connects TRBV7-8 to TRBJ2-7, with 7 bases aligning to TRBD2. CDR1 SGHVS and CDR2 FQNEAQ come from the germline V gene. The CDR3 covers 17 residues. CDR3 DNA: TGTGCCGGCAGCCTGAAGGGAGGGACTACAGTTACCCTCGAGCGGTACTTC. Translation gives CAGSLKGGTTVTLERYF.

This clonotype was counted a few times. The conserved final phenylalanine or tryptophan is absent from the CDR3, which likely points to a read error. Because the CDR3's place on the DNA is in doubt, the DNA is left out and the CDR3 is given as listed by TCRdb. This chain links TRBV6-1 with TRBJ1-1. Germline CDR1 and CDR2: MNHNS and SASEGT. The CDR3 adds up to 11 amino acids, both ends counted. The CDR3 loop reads CASSDFTGAFI.

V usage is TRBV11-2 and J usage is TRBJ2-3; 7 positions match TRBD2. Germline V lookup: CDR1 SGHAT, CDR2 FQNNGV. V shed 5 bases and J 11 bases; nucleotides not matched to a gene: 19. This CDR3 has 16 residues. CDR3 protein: CASSPVEGGVPGMQYF. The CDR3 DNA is TGTGCCAGCAGCCCAGTTGAGGGAGGGGTCCCAGGTATGCAGTATTTT.